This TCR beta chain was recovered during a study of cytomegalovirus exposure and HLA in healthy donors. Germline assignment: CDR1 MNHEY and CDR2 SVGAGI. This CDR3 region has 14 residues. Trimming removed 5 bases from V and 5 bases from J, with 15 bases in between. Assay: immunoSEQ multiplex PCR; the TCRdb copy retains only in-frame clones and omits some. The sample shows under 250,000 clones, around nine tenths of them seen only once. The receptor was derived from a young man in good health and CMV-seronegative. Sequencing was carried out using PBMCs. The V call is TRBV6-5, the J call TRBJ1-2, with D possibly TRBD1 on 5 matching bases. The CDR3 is CASSPQGGKYGYTF. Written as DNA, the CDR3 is TGTGCCAGCAGTCCCCAGGGAGGGAAATATGGCTACACCTTC.